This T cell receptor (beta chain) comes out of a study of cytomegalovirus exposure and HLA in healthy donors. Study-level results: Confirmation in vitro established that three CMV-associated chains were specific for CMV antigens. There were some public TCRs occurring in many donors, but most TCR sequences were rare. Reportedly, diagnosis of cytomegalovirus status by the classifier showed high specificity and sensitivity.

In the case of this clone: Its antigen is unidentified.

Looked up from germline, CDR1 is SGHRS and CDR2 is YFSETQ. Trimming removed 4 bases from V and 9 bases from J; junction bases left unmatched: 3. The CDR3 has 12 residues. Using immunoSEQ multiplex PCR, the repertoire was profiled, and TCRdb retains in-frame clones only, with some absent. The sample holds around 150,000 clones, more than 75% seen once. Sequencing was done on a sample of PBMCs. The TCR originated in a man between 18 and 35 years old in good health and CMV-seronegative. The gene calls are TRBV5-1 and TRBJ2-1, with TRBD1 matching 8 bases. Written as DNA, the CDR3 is TGCGCCAGCAGCAAGACAGGGGTTGAGCAGTTCTTC. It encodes CASSKTGVEQFF.